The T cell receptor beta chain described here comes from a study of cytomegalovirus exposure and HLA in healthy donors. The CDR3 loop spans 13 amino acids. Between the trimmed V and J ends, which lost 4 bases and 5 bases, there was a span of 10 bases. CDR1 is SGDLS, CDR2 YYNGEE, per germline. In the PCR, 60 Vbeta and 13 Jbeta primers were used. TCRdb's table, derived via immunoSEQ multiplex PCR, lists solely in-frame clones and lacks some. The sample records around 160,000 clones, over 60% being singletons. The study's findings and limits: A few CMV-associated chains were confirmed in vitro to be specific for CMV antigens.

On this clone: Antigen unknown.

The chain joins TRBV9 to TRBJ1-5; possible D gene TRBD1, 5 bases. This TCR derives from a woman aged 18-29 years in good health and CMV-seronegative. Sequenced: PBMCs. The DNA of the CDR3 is TGTGCCAGCAGCCGCAGGGCGCATCAGCCCCAGCATTTT. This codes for CASSRRAHQPQHF.